The entry below describes one T cell receptor beta chain. Antigen unknown. The sample is drawn from a study of T cells in localized non-small cell lung cancer. Study-wide results and limits: Adjacent uninvolved lung had the highest clonality, suggesting focused antigen responses.

The germline CDR1 and CDR2 sequences are SNHLY and FYNNEI. Trimming at V came to 7 bases and at J to 2 bases, leaving 5 bases not matched to a gene. The CDR3 covers 14 residues. TCRdb keeps only in-frame clones here, not all; method: immunoSEQ multiplex PCR. The sample has about 78,000 clones; about 83% are singletons. The TCR was taken from a man aged 40 to 69 with stage I lung adenocarcinoma. The gene calls are TRBV2 and TRBJ2-7, with TRBD1 matching over 10 bases. The sample in question was peripheral blood, obtained before any cancer treatment. The CDR3 sequence is CASIPGTGAYEQYF. CDR3 nucleotides: TGTGCCAGCATCCCCGGGACAGGGGCCTACGAGCAGTACTTC.